This T cell receptor beta chain was documented in a study of shared clonotypes between healthy human individuals. In the study overall: Every donor yielded three CD4 naive, three CD4 memory, two CD8 naive and one CD8 memory plate.

The test was conducted at deep level. Original processing methods: Filtering differed for immunoSEQ, which gave only junction sequences without quality scores. Profiled with immunoSEQ multiplex PCR; TCRdb holds only in-frame clones, not every one. For V, J and clone size, that table is used; D and trimming come from the DNA. The repertoire holds roughly 1,800,000 clones, with about 95% as singletons. On this clone: The antigen is not known.

CDR3 length: 16 residues. With 6 bases removed from V and 4 bases from J, the gap between germline ends came to 21 bases. CDR1 and CDR2 from the germline V gene are PRHDT and FYEKMQ (reference sequence). The naive CD8 population came from CD45RO-negative cells selected for CCR7, without terminally differentiated effector memory CD45RA+ cells. Whole-study findings and limits: Naive subsets tended to show greater estimated richness than memory subsets.

The genes are TRBV13 and TRBJ1-2; D gene unclear. The clonotype was recovered from a man aged 18 to 30 in good health. The sequenced sample was naive CD8+ T cells sorted from blood. The CDR3 is CASRPMGGMDGYGYTF. The DNA for the CDR3 is TGTGCCAGCAGACCCATGGGAGGGATGGACGGCTATGGCTACACCTTC.